The clone carrying this T cell receptor (beta chain) occurred once. Its antigen is not known. The CDR3 is made up of 14 amino acids. Trimming removed 4 bases from V and 4 bases from J; junction bases left unmatched: 7. Germline CDR1 and CDR2: SGHRS and YFSETQ. The data stem from a study of vaccination effects on CD4 cells after COVID-19. Study-level background: A median of 72 days separated the second dose and sampling. Study outcomes and limitations: Only 1 of 255 vaccine-induced clones from healthy vaccinees cross-reacted with common cold coronaviruses.

The protocol was immunoSEQ multiplex PCR, while the TCRdb copy is restricted to in-frame clones and leaves out a portion. Of nearly 45,000 clones in the sample, approximately 72% were seen once. Having been cultured for around ten days, the cells underwent CD4+ T cell isolation. Vaccine administered to participants consisted of two doses of either BNT162b2 or mRNA-1273. The TCR was taken from a human donor who received a COVID-19 vaccine. Sequencing used CD4+ T cells from PBMCs cultured without peptide, obtained after COVID-19 vaccination. The V call is TRBV5-1, the J call TRBJ1-2; 7 positions match TRBD1. The CDR3 region has the DNA TGCGCCAGCAGCCAGACAGGGATGCGCTATGGCTACACCTTC. This encodes CASSQTGMRYGYTF.